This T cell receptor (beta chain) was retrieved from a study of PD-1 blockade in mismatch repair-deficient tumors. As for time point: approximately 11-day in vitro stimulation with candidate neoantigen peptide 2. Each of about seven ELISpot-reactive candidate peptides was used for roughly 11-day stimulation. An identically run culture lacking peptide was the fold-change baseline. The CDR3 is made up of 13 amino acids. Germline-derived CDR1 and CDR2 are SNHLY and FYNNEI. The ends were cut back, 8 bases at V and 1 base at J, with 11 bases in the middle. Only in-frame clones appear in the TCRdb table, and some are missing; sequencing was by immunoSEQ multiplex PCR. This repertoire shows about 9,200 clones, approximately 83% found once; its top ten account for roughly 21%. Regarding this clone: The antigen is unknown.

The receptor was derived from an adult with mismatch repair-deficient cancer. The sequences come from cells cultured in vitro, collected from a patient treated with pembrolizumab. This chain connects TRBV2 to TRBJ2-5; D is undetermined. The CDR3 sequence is CASVATLQETQYF. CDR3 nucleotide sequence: TGTGCCAGCGTAGCAACACTCCAAGAGACCCAGTACTTC.